Below, one T cell receptor beta chain is given with its context. This sample is part of a study of blood T cell repertoires in COVID-19. Study overall: Spain, Italy and the United States supplied samples that represented acute and convalescent COVID-19.

Data came from immunoSEQ multiplex PCR; TCRdb stores just in-frame clones and leaves some out. This table holds a few hundred thousand clones, around 89% found once. The CDR3 has 16 amino acids. V dropped 2 bases and J dropped 4; count of bases not matched to a gene: 8. The V gene's germline CDR1 is SGHNT and CDR2 YENEEA. The sample comprised peripheral blood. The sequence was collected from a man aged 25 to 40 with acute or convalescent COVID-19. The chain carries TRBV11-3 and TRBJ2-3, with 8 bases that match TRBD2. The chain's CDR3 is CASSLNPGLGSDTQYF. The CDR3 nucleotides are TGTGCCAGCAGCTTAAATCCGGGACTAGGATCAGATACGCAGTATTTT.